This T cell receptor (beta chain) was recorded in a study of neoadjuvant anti-PD-1 for oral cavity cancer. The time point here: after neoadjuvant nivolumab, at surgical resection. Using immunoSEQ multiplex PCR, the repertoire was profiled, and TCRdb retains in-frame clones only, with some absent. The sample consists of over 7,500 clones, about 66% of them appearing once. The V end lost 4 bases, the J end lost 4 bases, and 12 bases lay between the germline ends. CDR1 is SGDLS and CDR2 is YYNGEE in the germline V gene. There are 14 residues in the CDR3. The rearrangement joins TRBV9 to TRBJ2-1; tentatively, D is TRBD1 or TRBD2 (5 bases each). Sequencing was performed on PBMCs, taken after nivolumab (anti-PD-1) treatment. The TCR sequence derives from a person aged 35-79 years with oral cavity squamous cell carcinoma. In DNA form, the CDR3 reads TGTGCCAGCAGCTACGGGACGGATTACAATGAGCAGTTCTTC. This encodes CASSYGTDYNEQFF.